Given below is one T cell receptor (beta chain) in context. The antigen is not known. Profiled with immunoSEQ multiplex PCR; TCRdb holds only in-frame clones, not every one. Seen here are 60,000 or so clones, 94% observed once, and the top ten hold 18%. This sample was taken from a study of human versus mouse CDR3 diversity and MHC coevolution. V lost 2 bases, J lost 7 bases, and 4 bases stayed unmatched. The CDR3 covers 16 residues. Germline V gene lookup returns CDR1 MNHNY and CDR2 SVGAGI (reference sequence). Study observations and caveats: Compared with mice, human CDR3s carried more deletions and insertions on average. Over 5 MHC II alleles selected the human T cells.

Naive CD4 T cells, CD45RO-negative and CD62L-positive, were flow-sorted from PBMCs. The sequence came from a person aged 55-75 years in good health. The gene calls are TRBV6-6 and TRBJ2-1, with 14 bases fitting TRBD2. The specimen was naive CD4+ T cells from blood. The subset is: CD45RO-negative CD62L-positive naive CD4 T cells. The CDR3 sequence: CASSYEGLAGVNEQFF. CDR3 sequence (DNA): TGTGCCAGCAGTTACGAGGGACTAGCGGGAGTTAATGAGCAGTTCTTC.